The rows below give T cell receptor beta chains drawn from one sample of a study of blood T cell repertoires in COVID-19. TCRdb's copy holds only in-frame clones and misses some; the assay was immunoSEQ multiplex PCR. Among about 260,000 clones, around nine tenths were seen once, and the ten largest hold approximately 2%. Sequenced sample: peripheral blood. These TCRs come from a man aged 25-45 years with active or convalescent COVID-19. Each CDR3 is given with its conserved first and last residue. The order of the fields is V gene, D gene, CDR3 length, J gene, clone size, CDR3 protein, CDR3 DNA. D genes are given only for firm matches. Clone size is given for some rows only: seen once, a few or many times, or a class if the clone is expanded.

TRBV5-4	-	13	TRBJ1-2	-	CASSSETGNGYTF	TGTGCCAGCAGCTCGGAGACGGGGAATGGCTACACCTTC
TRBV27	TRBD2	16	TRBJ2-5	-	CASSPRLAGGQETQYF	TGTGCCAGCAGTCCCAGACTAGCGGGGGGCCAAGAGACCCAGTACTTC
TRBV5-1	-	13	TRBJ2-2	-	CASRRVHTGELFF	TGCGCCAGCAGAAGAGTCCACACCGGGGAGCTGTTTTTT
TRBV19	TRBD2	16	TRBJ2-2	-	CASSIWRGGATGELFF	TGTGCCAGTAGTATTTGGCGCGGGGGGGCGACCGGGGAGCTGTTTTTT
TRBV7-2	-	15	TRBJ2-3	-	CASSPRGLSTDTQYF	TGTGCCAGCAGCCCTCGGGGTCTTAGCACAGATACGCAGTATTTT
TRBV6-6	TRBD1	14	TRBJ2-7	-	CASTPRDRGVEQYF	TGTGCCAGCACTCCCCGGGACAGGGGTGTTGAGCAGTACTTC
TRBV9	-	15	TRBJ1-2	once	CASSASGEINYGYTF	TGTGCCAGCAGCGCCAGCGGCGAAATAAACTATGGCTACACCTTC
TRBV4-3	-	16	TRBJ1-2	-	CASSPGVTATLYGYTF	TGCGCCAGCAGCCCGGGAGTGACAGCGACCCTCTATGGCTACACCTTC
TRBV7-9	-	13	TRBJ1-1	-	CASSPGTPEGAFF	TGTGCCAGCAGTCCCGGGACACCCGAGGGAGCTTTCTTT
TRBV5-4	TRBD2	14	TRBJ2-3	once	CASSLGGGADTQYF	TGTGCCAGCAGCTTGGGCGGGGGGGCCGATACGCAGTATTTT
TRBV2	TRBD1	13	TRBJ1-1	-	CASTQGAVTEAFF	TGTGCCAGCACCCAGGGGGCGGTCACTGAAGCTTTCTTT
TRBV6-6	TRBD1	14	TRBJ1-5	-	CASSGRQGHQPQHF	TGTGCCAGCAGCGGCCGACAGGGCCATCAGCCCCAGCATTTT
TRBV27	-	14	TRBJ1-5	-	CASSLVAGEQPQHF	TGTGCCAGCAGTTTAGTGGCAGGGGAACAGCCCCAGCATTTT
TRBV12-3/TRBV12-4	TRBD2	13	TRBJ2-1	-	CASSLGLGNEQFF	TGTGCCAGCAGTCTGGGACTAGGGAATGAGCAGTTCTTC
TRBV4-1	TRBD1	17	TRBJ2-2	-	CASSYLPTGGSTGELFF	TGCGCCAGCAGCTACCTACCAACAGGGGGCAGCACCGGGGAGCTGTTTTTT